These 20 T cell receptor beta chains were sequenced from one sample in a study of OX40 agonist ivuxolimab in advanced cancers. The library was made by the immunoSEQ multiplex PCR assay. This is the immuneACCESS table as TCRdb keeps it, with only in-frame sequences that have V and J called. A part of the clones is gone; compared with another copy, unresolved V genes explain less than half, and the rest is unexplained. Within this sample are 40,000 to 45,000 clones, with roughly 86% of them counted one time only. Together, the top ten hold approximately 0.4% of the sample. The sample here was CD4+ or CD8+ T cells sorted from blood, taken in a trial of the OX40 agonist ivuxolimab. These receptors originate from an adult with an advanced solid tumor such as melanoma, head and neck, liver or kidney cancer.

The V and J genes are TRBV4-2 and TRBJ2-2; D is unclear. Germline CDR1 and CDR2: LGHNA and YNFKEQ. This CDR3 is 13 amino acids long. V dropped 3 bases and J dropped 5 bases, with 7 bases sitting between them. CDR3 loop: CASSQVGTGELFF. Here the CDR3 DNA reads TGTGCCAGCAGCCAGGTGGGGACCGGGGAGCTGTTTTTT.

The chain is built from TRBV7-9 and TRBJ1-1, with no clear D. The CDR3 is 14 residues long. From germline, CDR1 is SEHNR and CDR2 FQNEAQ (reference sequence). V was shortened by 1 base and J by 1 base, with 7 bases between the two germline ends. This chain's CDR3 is CASSLVDTNTEAFF. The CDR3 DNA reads TGTGCCAGCAGCTTAGTTGATACGAACACTGAAGCTTTCTTT.

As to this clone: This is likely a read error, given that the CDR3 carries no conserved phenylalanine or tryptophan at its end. The CDR3 coding sequence is TGTGCCAGCAGCTTGGGGACAGGGGGCTTCTACGAGCAGTACCTC. Encoded protein: CASSLGTGGFYEQYL. J is TRBJ2-7 and V is TRBV7-2, with TRBD1 matching over 12 bases. The CDR3 has 15 residues. V gave up 3 bases and J gave up 3 bases; unmatched junction bases: 3. Germline-derived CDR1 and CDR2 are SGHTA and FQGNSA.

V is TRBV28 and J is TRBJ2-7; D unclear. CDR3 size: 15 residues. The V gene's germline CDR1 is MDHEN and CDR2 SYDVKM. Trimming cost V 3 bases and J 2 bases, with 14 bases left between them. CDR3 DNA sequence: TGTGCCAGCAGTTTGCGTCTGCAAAATGCCTACGAGCAGTACTTC. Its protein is CASSLRLQNAYEQYF.

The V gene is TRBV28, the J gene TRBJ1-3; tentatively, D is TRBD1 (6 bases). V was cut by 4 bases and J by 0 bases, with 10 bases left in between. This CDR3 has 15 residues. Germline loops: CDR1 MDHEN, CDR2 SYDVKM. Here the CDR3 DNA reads TGTGCCAGCAGTTCCGGACAGTTCTCTGGAAACACCATATATTTT. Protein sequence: CASSSGQFSGNTIYF.

In DNA form, the CDR3 reads TGTGCTAGTGGTGGGGGCGGGGAAAGGTTCTCTGGAAACACCATATATTTT. This translates into CASGGGGERFSGNTIYF. The V and J genes are TRBV12-5 and TRBJ1-3, with a possible D match to TRBD1 (6 bases). This CDR3 region has 17 residues. Germline CDR1 LGHNT, CDR2 FRNRAP. Trimming left V 5 bases short and J 0 bases short, with 17 bases between.

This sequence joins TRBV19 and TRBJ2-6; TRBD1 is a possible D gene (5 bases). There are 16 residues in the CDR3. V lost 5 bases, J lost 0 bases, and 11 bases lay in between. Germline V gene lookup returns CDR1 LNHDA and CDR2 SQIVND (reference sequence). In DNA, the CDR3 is TGTGCCAGTAGTCCACAGGTCTACTCTGGGGCCAACGTCCTGACTTTC. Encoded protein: CASSPQVYSGANVLTF.

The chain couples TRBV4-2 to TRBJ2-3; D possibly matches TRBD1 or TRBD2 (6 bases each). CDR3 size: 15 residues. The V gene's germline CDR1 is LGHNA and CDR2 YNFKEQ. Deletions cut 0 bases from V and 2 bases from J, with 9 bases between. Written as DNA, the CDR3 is TGTGCCAGCAGCCAAGACGGGGGCCACACAGATACGCAGTATTTT. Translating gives CASSQDGGHTDTQYF.

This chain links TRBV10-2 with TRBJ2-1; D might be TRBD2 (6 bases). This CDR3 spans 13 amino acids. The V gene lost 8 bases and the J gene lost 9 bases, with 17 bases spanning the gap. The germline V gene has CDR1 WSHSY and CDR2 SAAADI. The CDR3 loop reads CASGRHQGGEQFF. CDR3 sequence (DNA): TGCGCCAGCGGGAGACATCAGGGAGGTGAGCAGTTCTTC.

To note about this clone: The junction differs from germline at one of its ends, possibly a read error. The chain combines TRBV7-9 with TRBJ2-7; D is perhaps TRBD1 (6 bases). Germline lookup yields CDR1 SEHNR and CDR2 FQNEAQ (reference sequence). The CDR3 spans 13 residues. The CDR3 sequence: CASSSDRSSEQYF. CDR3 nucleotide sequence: TGTGCCAGCAGCTCAGACAGGTCCTCCGAGCAGTACTTC.

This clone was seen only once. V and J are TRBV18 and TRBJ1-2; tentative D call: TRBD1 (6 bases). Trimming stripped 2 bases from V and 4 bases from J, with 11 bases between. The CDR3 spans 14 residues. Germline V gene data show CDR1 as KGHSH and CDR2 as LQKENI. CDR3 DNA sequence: TGTGCCAGCTCACCAAACAGGGACATCTATGGCTACACCTTC. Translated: CASSPNRDIYGYTF.

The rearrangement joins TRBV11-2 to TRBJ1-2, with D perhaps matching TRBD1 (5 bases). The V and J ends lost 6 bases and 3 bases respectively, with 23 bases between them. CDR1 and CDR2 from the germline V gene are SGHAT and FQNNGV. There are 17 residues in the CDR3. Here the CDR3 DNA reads TGTGCCAGCAGTCGAATTCGAGGGAGCGGGGGATACTATGGCTACACCTTC. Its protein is CASSRIRGSGGYYGYTF.

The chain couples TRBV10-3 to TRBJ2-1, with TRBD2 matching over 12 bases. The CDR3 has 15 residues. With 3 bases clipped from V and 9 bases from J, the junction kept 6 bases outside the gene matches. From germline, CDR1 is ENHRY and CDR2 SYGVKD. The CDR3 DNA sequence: TGTGCCATCAGTGAAGGTCTAGCGGGAGGGGTTGAGCAGTTCTTC. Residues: CAISEGLAGGVEQFF.

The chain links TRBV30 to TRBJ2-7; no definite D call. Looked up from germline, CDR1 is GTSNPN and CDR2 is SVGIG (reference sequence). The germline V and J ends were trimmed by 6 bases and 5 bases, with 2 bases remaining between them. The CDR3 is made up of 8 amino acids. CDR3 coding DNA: TGTGCCTGTAACGAGCAGTACTTC. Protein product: CACNEQYF.

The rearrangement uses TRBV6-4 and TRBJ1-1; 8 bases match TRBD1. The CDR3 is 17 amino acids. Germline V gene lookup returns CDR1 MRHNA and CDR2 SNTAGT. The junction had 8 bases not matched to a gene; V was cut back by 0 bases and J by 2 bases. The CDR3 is CASSDSGRGLGNTEAFF. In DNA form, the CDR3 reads TGTGCCAGCAGTGACTCCGGCAGGGGGCTTGGAAACACTGAAGCTTTCTTT.

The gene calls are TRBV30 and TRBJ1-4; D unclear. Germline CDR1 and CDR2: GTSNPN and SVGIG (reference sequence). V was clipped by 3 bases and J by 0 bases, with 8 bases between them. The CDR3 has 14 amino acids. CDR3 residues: CAWRTDSTNEKLFF. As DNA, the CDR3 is TGTGCCTGGAGAACAGACTCAACTAATGAAAAACTGTTTTTT. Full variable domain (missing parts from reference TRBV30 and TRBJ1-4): SQTIHQWPATLVQPVGSPLSLECTVEGTSNPNLYWYRQAAGRGLQLLFYSVGIGQISSEVPQNLSASRPQDRQFILSSKKLLLSDSGFYLCAWRTDSTNEKLFFGSGTQLSVL.

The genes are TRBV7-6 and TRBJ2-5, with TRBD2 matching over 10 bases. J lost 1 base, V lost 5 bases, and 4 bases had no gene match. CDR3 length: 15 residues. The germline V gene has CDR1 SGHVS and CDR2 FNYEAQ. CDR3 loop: CASSMSGGAQETQYF. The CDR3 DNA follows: TGTGCCAGCAGCATGAGCGGGGGGGCCCAAGAGACCCAGTACTTC.

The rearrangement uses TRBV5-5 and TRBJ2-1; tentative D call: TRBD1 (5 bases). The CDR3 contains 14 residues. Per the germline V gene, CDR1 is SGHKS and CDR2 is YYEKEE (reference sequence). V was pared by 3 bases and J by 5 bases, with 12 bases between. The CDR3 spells CASSSLQENNEQFF. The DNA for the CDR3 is TGTGCCAGCAGCTCCCTACAGGAGAACAATGAGCAGTTCTTC.

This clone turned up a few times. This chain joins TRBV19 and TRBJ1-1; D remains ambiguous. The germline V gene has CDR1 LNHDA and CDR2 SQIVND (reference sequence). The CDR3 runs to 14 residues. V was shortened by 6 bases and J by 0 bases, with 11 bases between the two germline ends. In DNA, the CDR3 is TGTGCCAGTAGCCCCGGGAGGGTGAACACTGAAGCTTTCTTT. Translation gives CASSPGRVNTEAFF.

CDR3 DNA: TGTGCCAGCACTGCTGAAGCTTTCTTT. This sequence encodes CASTAEAFF. The rearrangement links TRBV6-6 to TRBJ1-1; no clear D gene. Germline CDR1 is MNHNY and CDR2 is SVGAGI (reference sequence). The CDR3 runs to 9 residues. Deletions cut 7 bases from V and 6 bases from J, with 3 bases between.